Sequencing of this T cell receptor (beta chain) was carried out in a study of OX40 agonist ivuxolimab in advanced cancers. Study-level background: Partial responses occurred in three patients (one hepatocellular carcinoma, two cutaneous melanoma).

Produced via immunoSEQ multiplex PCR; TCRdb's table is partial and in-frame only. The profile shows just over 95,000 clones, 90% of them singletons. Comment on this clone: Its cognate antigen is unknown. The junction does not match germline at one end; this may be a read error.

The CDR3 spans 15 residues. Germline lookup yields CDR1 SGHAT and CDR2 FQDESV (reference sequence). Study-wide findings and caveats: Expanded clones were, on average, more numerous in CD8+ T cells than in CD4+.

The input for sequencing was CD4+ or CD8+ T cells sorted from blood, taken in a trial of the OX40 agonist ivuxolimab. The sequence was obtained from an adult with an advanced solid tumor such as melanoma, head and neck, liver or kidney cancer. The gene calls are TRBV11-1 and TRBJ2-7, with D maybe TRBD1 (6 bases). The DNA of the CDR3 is TGTGCCAGCACCTTAACGGATGGACAGAACTACGAGCAGTACTTC. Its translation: CASTLTDGQNYEQYF.